The 27 T cell receptor beta chains given below trace back to one sample, sequenced in a study of shared clonotypes between healthy human individuals. Only in-frame clones appear in the TCRdb table, and some are missing; sequencing was by immunoSEQ multiplex PCR. The table shows about 2 million clones, with roughly 96% occurring only once. Specimen: naive CD4+ T cells sorted from blood. Stated subset: CD45RA+ positively selected. These receptor sequences come from a man aged 18 to 30 in good health.

The chain joins TRBV25-1 to TRBJ2-1; TRBD2 matches 9 bases. V lost 3 bases to trimming and J lost 3 bases; unmatched junction nucleotides: 6. CDR3 size: 16 residues. Germline V gene sequence: CDR1 MGHDK, CDR2 SYGVNS. The CDR3 bases are TGTGCCAGCAGTGAGGGACTAGCCAAGATCTACAATGAGCAGTTCTTC. Translating gives CASSEGLAKIYNEQFF.

The chain employs TRBV5-1 and TRBJ2-5, with D perhaps matching TRBD1 or TRBD2 (7 bases each). Germline loops: CDR1 SGHRS, CDR2 YFSETQ. This CDR3 is built from 15 residues. The V gene lost 3 bases and the J gene lost 3 bases, with 15 bases spanning the gap. CDR3 sequence reads: CASSWTGREEETQYF. The CDR3 nucleotides read TGCGCCAGCAGCTGGACAGGTCGGGAGGAAGAGACCCAGTACTTC.

This clone showed up just once. The chain carries TRBV5-1 and TRBJ2-3; TRBD2 is a possible D gene (6 bases). V shed 2 bases and J shed 4 bases, with 14 bases lying between them. The germline V gene encodes CDR1 SGHRS and CDR2 YFSETQ. The CDR3 runs to 15 residues. Here the CDR3 reads CASSFGGANADTQYF. The CDR3 nucleotides read TGCGCCAGCAGCTTTGGAGGGGCTAATGCAGATACGCAGTATTTT.

The chain joins TRBV28 to TRBJ2-1; TRBD2 might be the D (6 bases). V lost 6 bases to trimming and J lost 2 bases, with 14 bases between them. The length of the CDR3 is 15 residues. CDR1 is MDHEN and CDR2 is SYDVKM in the germline V gene. CDR3 coding DNA: TGTGCCAGCAGCGGGGGTAGGGGCGCCTACAATGAGCAGTTCTTC. It specifies CASSGGRGAYNEQFF.

This chain links TRBV6-1 with TRBJ2-3, with 7 bases lining up with TRBD1. Germline assignment: CDR1 MNHNS and CDR2 SASEGT. This CDR3 is built from 15 residues. Germline trimming cut 5 bases from V and 1 base from J; bases unmatched to any gene: 6. The CDR3 reads CASSPQGVRTDTQYF. The CDR3 DNA follows: TGTGCCAGCAGTCCCCAGGGGGTACGCACAGATACGCAGTATTTT.

This sequence joins TRBV10-1 and TRBJ1-2; D unclear. The CDR3 loop spans 13 amino acids. Trimming left V 1 base short and J 3 bases short, with 6 bases between. The V gene's germline CDR1 is WNHNN and CDR2 SYGVQD (reference sequence). The CDR3 nucleotides read TGCGCCAGCAGTGAGTATGAAGACTATGGCTACACCTTC. Protein product: CASSEYEDYGYTF.

The V and J genes are TRBV2 and TRBJ2-7, with no clear D. Germline CDR1 is SNHLY and CDR2 is FYNNEI. The CDR3 totals 14 residues. Trimming cost V 2 bases and J 2 bases, with 10 bases left between them. The CDR3: CASSENPEAYEQYF. The CDR3 bases are TGTGCCAGCAGTGAAAACCCAGAAGCCTACGAGCAGTACTTC.

Notes on this clone: The sample holds other DNA sequences that translate to the same CDR3. This sequence joins TRBV6-1 and TRBJ1-5; D gene ambiguous. V was pared by 0 bases and J by 7 bases, with 10 bases between. Per germline, CDR1 MNHNS and CDR2 SASEGT. The CDR3 covers 14 residues. The CDR3 is CASSEAPSGQPQHF. DNA for the CDR3: TGTGCCAGCAGTGAAGCGCCTAGTGGGCAGCCCCAGCATTTT.

The CDR3 nucleotides are TGTGCCTGGAGTGTTTCGACAGGGACTAATGAAAAACTGTTTTTT. Its translation: CAWSVSTGTNEKLFF. The chain has TRBV30 and TRBJ1-4; the match to TRBD1 covers 7 bases. Germline V CDR1 and CDR2: GTSNPN, SVGIG (reference sequence). V lost 0 bases, J lost 2 bases, and 3 bases stayed unmatched. This CDR3 has 15 amino acids. The full variable domain, with the rest looked up from reference TRBV30 and TRBJ1-4, is SQTIHQWPATLVQPVGSPLSLECTVEGTSNPNLYWYRQAAGRGLQLLFYSVGIGQISSEVPQNLSASRPQDRQFILSSKKLLLSDSGFYLCAWSVSTGTNEKLFFGSGTQLSVL.

This clone showed up just once. The rearrangement uses TRBV6-6 and TRBJ2-3, with TRBD2 identical over 8 bases. Germline lookup yields CDR1 MNHNY and CDR2 SVGAGI (reference sequence). The CDR3 length is 16 residues. The V segment lost 4 bases and the J segment 1 base; nucleotides outside the gene matches: 7. The CDR3, as DNA: TGTGCCAGCAGTTTCCCCCTTAGCGGGGGCACAGATACGCAGTATTTT. It translates to CASSFPLSGGTDTQYF.

This clone appeared once. The J gene is TRBJ1-1, the V gene TRBV6-5; no clear D. Germline lookup yields CDR1 MNHEY and CDR2 SVGAGI. V lost 6 bases and J lost 3, with 11 bases in between. The CDR3 consists of 13 residues. Here the CDR3 DNA reads TGTGCCAGCAGCTTCGGGAGGGACACTGAAGCTTTCTTT. Its translation: CASSFGRDTEAFF.

Details on this clone: The sample carries other DNA sequences with the same CDR3. As DNA, the CDR3 is TGTGCCTGGAGTGTGACCGGGGAGCTGTTTTTT. Translating gives CAWSVTGELFF. The rearrangement uses TRBV30 and TRBJ2-2; D gene unclear. Germline lookup yields CDR1 GTSNPN and CDR2 SVGIG (reference sequence). The ends were cut back, 0 bases at V and 5 bases at J, with 1 base in the middle. The CDR3 totals 11 residues.

A remark on this clone: The same CDR3 is also encoded by other DNA sequences in this sample. V gene TRBV5-1 combines with J gene TRBJ1-2; D uncertain. The V gene lost 0 bases and the J gene lost 7 bases, with 13 bases spanning the gap. In germline, CDR1 is SGHRS, CDR2 YFSETQ. The CDR3 is made up of 14 amino acids. CDR3: CASSLGAGEGGYTF. CDR3 nucleotide sequence: TGCGCCAGCAGCTTGGGCGCGGGAGAGGGTGGCTACACCTTC.

Of note for this clone: Other DNA sequences in this specimen translate into the identical CDR3. This rearrangement joins TRBV27 to TRBJ1-2, with D possibly matching TRBD1 (5 bases). The V and J ends lost 6 bases and 2 bases respectively, with 10 bases between them. Germline values: CDR1 MNHEY, CDR2 SMNVEV (reference sequence). CDR3 length equals 13 residues. In DNA, the CDR3 is TGTGCCAGCAGCTCAGACAGAAACTATGGCTACACCTTC. It specifies CASSSDRNYGYTF.

This rearrangement joins TRBV7-9 to TRBJ2-7; tentatively, D is TRBD1 or TRBD2 (5 bases each). This CDR3 has 14 residues. The germline V gene has CDR1 SEHNR and CDR2 FQNEAQ (reference sequence). Deletions cut 7 bases from V and 6 bases from J, with 19 bases between. CDR3 in amino acids: CASTQSGTAGEQYF. The CDR3 DNA sequence: TGTGCCAGCACCCAATCCGGGACGGCGGGCGAGCAGTACTTC. The full variable domain, with the rest looked up from reference TRBV7-9 and TRBJ2-7, is DTGVSQNPRHKITKRGQNVTFRCDPISEHNRLYWYRQTLGQGPEFLTYFQNEAQLEKSRLLSDRFSAERPKGSFSTLEIQRTEQGDSAMYLCASTQSGTAGEQYFGPGTRLTVT.

The V and J genes are TRBV4-1 and TRBJ1-6; D unresolved. Germline V CDR1 and CDR2: MGHRA, YSYEKL. CDR3 size: 15 residues. V was pared by 0 bases and J by 6 bases, with 9 bases between. This CDR3 reads CASSQDPGSNSPLHF. The CDR3 nucleotides read TGCGCCAGCAGCCAAGACCCGGGATCTAATTCACCCCTCCACTTT.

The rearrangement links TRBV5-1 to TRBJ1-2; weak D call: TRBD1 (5 bases). The CDR3 covers 13 residues. Germline V gene data show CDR1 as SGHRS and CDR2 as YFSETQ. V shed 7 bases and J shed 4 bases, with 14 bases lying between them. The CDR3 region has the DNA TGCGCCAGCTCGGGGGAGGGATCCTATGGCTACACCTTC. Translated, it gives CASSGEGSYGYTF. Full variable domain (outside the CDR3, taken from reference TRBV5-1 and TRBJ1-2): KAGVTQTPRYLIKTRGQQVTLSCSPISGHRSVSWYQQTPGQGLQFLFEYFSETQRNKGNFPGRFSGRQFSNSRSEMNVSTLELGDSALYLCASSGEGSYGYTFGSGTRLTVV.

The gene calls are TRBV29-1 and TRBJ2-6; no firm D call. Germline values: CDR1 SQVTM, CDR2 ANQGSEA. With 7 bases removed from V and 2 bases from J, the gap between germline ends came to 9 bases. The CDR3 sequence is 13 residues long. The chain's CDR3 is CSALGAGANVLTF. The CDR3 DNA reads as TGCAGCGCCCTTGGGGCTGGGGCCAACGTCCTGACTTTC. Full variable domain (missing parts from reference TRBV29-1 and TRBJ2-6): SAVISQKPSRDICQRGTSLTIQCQVDSQVTMMFWYRQQPGQSLTLIATANQGSEATYESGFVIDKFPISRPNLTFSTLTVSNMSPEDSSIYLCSALGAGANVLTFGAGSRLTVL.

The chain has TRBV6-6 and TRBJ1-3; TRBD1 agrees at 9 bases. Germline V lookup: CDR1 MNHNY, CDR2 SVGAGI (reference sequence). CDR3 length equals 15 residues. The V gene end was trimmed by 6 bases and the J gene end by 0 bases; junction bases not matched to a gene: 3. CDR3 DNA sequence: TGTGCCAGCAGGCCACAGGGGGCCTCTGGAAACACCATATATTTT. As protein: CASRPQGASGNTIYF.

In its sample, this clone was seen once. The chain is built from TRBV9 and TRBJ2-1, with 11 bases lining up with TRBD2. Per the germline V gene, CDR1 is SGDLS and CDR2 is YYNGEE. The CDR3 consists of 18 residues. J lost 0 bases, V lost 1 base, and 6 bases had no gene match. The CDR3 DNA is TGTGCCAGCAGCGTATCTAGCGGGAGGTCGAGCTCCTACAATGAGCAGTTCTTC. Its translation: CASSVSSGRSSSYNEQFF.

The CDR3 nucleotides read TGTGCCAGCAGCTTTCGGATAGCGGGCACAGATACGCAGTATTTT. It yields the protein CASSFRIAGTDTQYF. The V gene is TRBV5-6, the J gene TRBJ2-3; D is perhaps TRBD2 (6 bases). Trimming removed 2 bases at V and 1 base at J, with 11 bases between. Per the germline V gene, CDR1 is SGHDT and CDR2 is YYEEEE. This CDR3 comprises 15 residues.

This sequence joins TRBV10-3 and TRBJ1-4, with 7 positions matching TRBD1. CDR3 length: 13 residues. Germline loops: CDR1 ENHRY, CDR2 SYGVKD. DNA of the CDR3: TGTGCTAGTTCAGGGGGATCTAGTGAAAAACTGTTTTTT. Amino acids: CASSGGSSEKLFF.

The chain uses TRBV10-3 and TRBJ2-6; D is unresolved. V lost 7 bases to trimming and J lost 2 bases, with 3 bases between them. Germline V gene sequence: CDR1 ENHRY, CDR2 SYGVKD. The CDR3 runs to 12 residues. In DNA, the CDR3 is TGTGCCATCACGGCTGGGGCCAACGTCCTGACTTTC. Protein sequence: CAITAGANVLTF.

This clone showed up just once. CDR3 coding DNA: TGTGCCAGCACCCGGACTAGCCTTGTTCAAGAGACCCAGTACTTC. Translating it yields CASTRTSLVQETQYF. The rearrangement joins TRBV2 to TRBJ2-5, with 8 bases matching TRBD2. CDR1 is SNHLY and CDR2 is FYNNEI in the germline V gene. The CDR3 is 15 residues long. The junction had 9 bases not matched to a gene; V was cut back by 7 bases and J by 2 bases. Together with reference TRBV2 and TRBJ2-5, the CDR3 gives the full variable domain: EPEVTQTPSHQVTQMGQEVILRCVPISNHLYFYWYRQILGQKVEFLVSFYNNEISEKSEIFDDQFSVERPDGSNFTLKIRSTKLEDSAMYFCASTRTSLVQETQYFGPGTRLLVL.

This clone was seen a few times. The genes are TRBV11-2 and TRBJ1-3; D remains unclear. Trimming cost V 3 bases and J 2 bases, with 8 bases left between them. The V gene's germline CDR1 is SGHAT and CDR2 FQNNGV. This CDR3 region has 14 residues. The CDR3 DNA sequence: TGTGCCAGCAGCTTTACGGCGACTGGAAACACCATATATTTT. Its protein is CASSFTATGNTIYF. Looking up the rest from reference TRBV11-2 and TRBJ1-3 gives the full variable domain: EAGVAQSPRYKIIEKRQSVAFWCNPISGHATLYWYQQILGQGPKLLIQFQNNGVVDDSQLPKDRFSAERLKGVDSTLKIQPAKLEDSAVYLCASSFTATGNTIYFGEGSWLTVV.

The chain carries TRBV28 and TRBJ1-5, with TRBD1 identical over 9 bases. The V gene's germline CDR1 is MDHEN and CDR2 SYDVKM. This CDR3 comprises 14 residues. The V segment lost 4 bases and the J segment 6 bases; nucleotides outside the gene matches: 4. The DNA for the CDR3 is TGTGCCAGCAGTTGGGGACAGGGAGGTCAGCCCCAGCATTTT. It translates to CASSWGQGGQPQHF.

This sequence joins TRBV7-9 and TRBJ2-7; 10 nucleotides match TRBD2. The junction had 7 bases not matched to a gene; V was cut back by 2 bases and J by 3 bases. The CDR3 contains 16 residues. Germline V gene lookup returns CDR1 SEHNR and CDR2 FQNEAQ (reference sequence). The CDR3 DNA reads TGTGCCAGCAGCTTATTGGGGACTAGCGACATCTACGAGCAGTACTTC. It yields the protein CASSLLGTSDIYEQYF.